This is a list of T cell receptor beta chains from one sample in a study of blood T cell repertoires in COVID-19. Clones were sequenced by immunoSEQ multiplex PCR, and TCRdb holds only the in-frame ones, with some missing. The top ten clones hold over 5.5% of a sample with almost 250,000 clones, more than 75% of them seen once. Sequenced sample: peripheral blood. These receptors originate from an elderly woman with COVID-19, enrolled during active disease. Both conserved end residues are part of each CDR3. The D gene is left open where the match is weak. For some rows the clone size is stated as once, few or many, or as a class when expanded; others skip it.

CDR3nt	CDR3aa	v_gene	abundance	d_gene	j_gene
TGTGCCATCAGTGAACCGGGACGAGGGGGCCCTATGAACACTGAAGCTTTCTTT	CAISEPGRGGPMNTEAFF	TRBV10-3	-	TRBD1	TRBJ1-1
TGTGCCAGCTCACACCGGGGACTAGCGGACACCGGGGAGCTGTTTTTT	CASSHRGLADTGELFF	TRBV18	-	TRBD2	TRBJ2-2
TGTGCCAGCAGTGTTGAGGGGGCATACACTGAAGCTTTCTTT	CASSVEGAYTEAFF	TRBV2	-	TRBD1	TRBJ1-1
TGCGCCAGCAGCCAGGAAACTAGCGGGGGGTCGGTCGGGGAGCTGTTTTTT	CASSQETSGGSVGELFF	TRBV4-3	-	TRBD2	TRBJ2-2
TGTGCCTGGAGTGGTTTAGGGGTGGACACTGAAGCTTTCTTT	CAWSGLGVDTEAFF	TRBV30	-	-	TRBJ1-1
TGTGCCAGCACCCGTCTTACCGGTTTAGCGGGGGGGCCCAATGAGCAGTTCTTC	CASTRLTGLAGGPNEQFF	TRBV7-2	once	TRBD2	TRBJ2-1
TGTGCCAGCAGCCCAACCGGGACTCTAGCGGGGGTGACAGATACGCAGTATTTT	CASSPTGTLAGVTDTQYF	TRBV11-2	-	TRBD2	TRBJ2-3
TGTGCCAGCAGCTTAGCGTCTAATACAGGGGAGTTGTATGGCTACACCTTC	CASSLASNTGELYGYTF	TRBV7-9	-	TRBD1	TRBJ1-2
TGCAGCGCCCGGGACAGTCGGGAGAGGAGACAGTTCTTC	CSARDSRERRQFF	TRBV29-1	-	-	TRBJ2-1
TGTGCCAGCAGGGGGGACAATCCGGATAAACCCCAGCATTTT	CASRGDNPDKPQHF	TRBV4-2	-	-	TRBJ1-5
TGTGCCAGCAGTGAATCAGGAGGGCCCCAGCCCCAGCATTTT	CASSESGGPQPQHF	TRBV6-1	-	-	TRBJ1-5
TGCGCCAGCAGCTTGTGGACAGGGAAGACCGGGGAGCTGTTTTTT	CASSLWTGKTGELFF	TRBV5-1	once	TRBD1	TRBJ2-2
TGTGCCAGCAGCCGCGAGGGACCCCAGCATTTT	CASSREGPQHF	TRBV7-2	few	-	TRBJ1-5
TGTGCCAGCTCACCCTTAGACAGGGCAGAGACCCAGTACTTC	CASSPLDRAETQYF	TRBV18	-	TRBD1	TRBJ2-5
TGCGCCAGCAGCCAAGATCCTCGGACTAGCGGGGTAGTTGGGACAGATACGCAGTATTTT	CASSQDPRTSGVVGTDTQYF	TRBV4-3	-	TRBD2	TRBJ2-3
TGTGCCAGCGGTACAGGGTTAGGTAACACTGAAGCTTTCTTT	CASGTGLGNTEAFF	TRBV5-5	-	-	TRBJ1-1
TGTGCCAGCAGGGAGGACAGCTATGGCTACACCTTC	CASREDSYGYTF	TRBV2	-	-	TRBJ1-2
TGTGCCAGCAGCTTAGGTCGGAACTATGGCTACACCTTC	CASSLGRNYGYTF	TRBV7-2	-	-	TRBJ1-2
TGTGCCAGCACCGGCAGGGGAGAGGATCCTAACTATGGCTACACCTTC	CASTGRGEDPNYGYTF	TRBV28	-	-	TRBJ1-2
TGTGCCAGCAGGCCAGGAGGGGCGTATAGCAATCAGCCCCAGCATTTT	CASRPGGAYSNQPQHF	TRBV28	-	-	TRBJ1-5
TGTGCCAGCAGCGTAGCTTGGGGGACAGCTGGAAACACCATATATTTT	CASSVAWGTAGNTIYF	TRBV9	-	TRBD1	TRBJ1-3
TGTGCCAGCAGTTTTTCCGGGACAGTTTTCTATGGCTACACCTTC	CASSFSGTVFYGYTF	TRBV27	-	TRBD1	TRBJ1-2
TGTGCCAGCACCTACATGGGGGGTGGGTATGGCTACACCTTC	CASTYMGGGYGYTF	TRBV28	-	-	TRBJ1-2
TGCAGTGCTAGTATGTCAGGGGCCCCTAACTATGGCTACACCTTC	CSASMSGAPNYGYTF	TRBV20-1	-	-	TRBJ1-2
TGCGCCAGCAGCCAGTTCTCAACGAGTGTAATTGGCAATCAGCCCCAGCATTTT	CASSQFSTSVIGNQPQHF	TRBV4-1	-	-	TRBJ1-5
TGTGCCAGCAGCTTAGAGCCGGGACAGCTCTCTTTC	CASSLEPGQLSF	TRBV7-2	-	TRBD1	TRBJ2-7
TGTGCCAGCACCAGACAGGGGTGGACTGAAGCTTTCTTT	CASTRQGWTEAFF	TRBV6-5	-	TRBD1	TRBJ1-1
TGTGCCACCAGCAGAGCCGGCGGCCCTTACAATGAGCAGTTCTTC	CATSRAGGPYNEQFF	TRBV15	-	-	TRBJ2-1
TGTGCCAGCAGCCCTGGGCAGGGCAATTCACCCCTCCACTTT	CASSPGQGNSPLHF	TRBV3-1/TRBV3-2	-	-	TRBJ1-6
TGTGCCAGCGTACCCCGCCGGACAGGGGTTGGCAAAGACACTGAAGCTTTCTTT	CASVPRRTGVGKDTEAFF	TRBV7-9	-	TRBD1	TRBJ1-1
TGTGCCAGCAGTTTCCACCAGATTAGCAATCAGCCCCAGCATTTT	CASSFHQISNQPQHF	TRBV28	-	-	TRBJ1-5
TGCGCCAGCAGCTCGGCGACAGGGGGGTGGGAGACCCAGTACTTC	CASSSATGGWETQYF	TRBV5-1	-	TRBD1	TRBJ2-5
TGTGCCAGCAGCTTGGAAGGGGCGGGGTATGGCTACACCTTC	CASSLEGAGYGYTF	TRBV5-4	-	-	TRBJ1-2
TGCGCCAGCAGCGTTGGGACAGGAAATCAGCCCCAGCATTTT	CASSVGTGNQPQHF	TRBV5-1	-	TRBD1	TRBJ1-5
TGTGCCACCAGCAGAGATCGTGGACTTTTTACCTTC	CATSRDRGLFTF	TRBV15	-	-	TRBJ1-2
TGTGCCAGCAGCCAGAGCGTGAACAGGGTAGTGGTGGAACCCCAGCATTTT	CASSQSVNRVVVEPQHF	TRBV4-2	-	-	TRBJ1-5